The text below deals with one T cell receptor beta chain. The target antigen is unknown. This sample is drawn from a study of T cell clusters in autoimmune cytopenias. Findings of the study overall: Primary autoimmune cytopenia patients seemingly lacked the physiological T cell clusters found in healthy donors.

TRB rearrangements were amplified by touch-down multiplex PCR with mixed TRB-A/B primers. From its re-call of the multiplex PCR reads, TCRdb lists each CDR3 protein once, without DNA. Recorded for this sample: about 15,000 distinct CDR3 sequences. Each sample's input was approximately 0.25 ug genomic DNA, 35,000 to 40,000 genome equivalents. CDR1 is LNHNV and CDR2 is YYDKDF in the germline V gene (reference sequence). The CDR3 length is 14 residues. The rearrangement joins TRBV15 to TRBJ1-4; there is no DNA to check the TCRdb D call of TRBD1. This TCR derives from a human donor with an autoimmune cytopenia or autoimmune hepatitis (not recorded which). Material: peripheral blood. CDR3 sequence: CATGTWTVNEKLFF.